This entry lists 9 T cell receptor beta chains sequenced from one sample in a study of T cell repertoires in cytomegalovirus infection. TCRdb re-called the reads through MiXCR, storing one row per CDR3 protein. The profile shows 600,000 to 800,000 distinct CDR3 sequences, about 24% of them singletons. Sequenced material: CD8+ T cells from PBMCs. The receptor set was obtained from a human donor in good health (CMV status not recorded). Some clones in this sample may be carry-over from other donors' samples.

This chain connects TRBV5-5 to TRBJ2-7; the D is unclear. CDR1 and CDR2 from the germline V gene are SGHKS and YYEKEE (reference sequence). Trimming took off 6 bases at V and 2 bases at J, with 9 bases between the two ends. CDR3 length: 12 amino acids. The CDR3 DNA sequence: TGTGCCAGCACCCCGCCGGCCTACGAGCAGTACTTC. Its translation: CASTPPAYEQYF.

Many counts were recorded for this clonotype. J is TRBJ2-1 and V is TRBV12-5; D is undetermined. V was shortened by 7 bases and J by 7 bases, with 11 bases between the two germline ends. Germline V lookup: CDR1 LGHNT, CDR2 FRNRAP. The CDR3 is 12 residues long. CDR3 sequence reads: CASVRGVNEQFF. DNA for the CDR3: TGTGCTAGTGTCCGCGGTGTAAATGAGCAGTTCTTC.

Points on this clonotype: It may be a read error: a sequence one base away is much more abundant. This chain joins TRBV7-6 and TRBJ2-7; D not resolved. The CDR3 loop spans 11 amino acids. The V gene's germline CDR1 is SGHVS and CDR2 FNYEAQ. The CDR3 region has the DNA TGTGCCAACAGCCCCCGGGACGAGCAGTACTTC. It translates to CANSPRDEQYF.

The V call is TRBV19, the J call TRBJ1-2, with D possibly matching TRBD1 (6 bases). The CDR3 length is 15 residues. The germline V and J ends were trimmed by 9 bases and 2 bases, with 19 bases remaining between them. CDR1 is LNHDA, CDR2 SQIVND, per germline (reference sequence). CDR3 coding DNA: TGTGCCAGCCGGGGGGCAGAGATCCTCAACTATGGCTACACCTTC. This translates into CASRGAEILNYGYTF.

The gene calls are TRBV15 and TRBJ2-2, with a tentative D call TRBD1 (5 bases). CDR3 length: 13 amino acids. From germline, CDR1 is LNHNV and CDR2 YYDKDF (reference sequence). Trimming removed 8 bases from V and 7 bases from J, with 14 bases in between. The DNA for the CDR3 is TGTGCCACCCTAGTAGGGGCTGGCGGGGAGCTGTTTTTT. Its translation is CATLVGAGGELFF.

This chain connects TRBV14 to TRBJ2-1, with TRBD2 identical over 7 bases. Per the germline V gene, CDR1 is SGHDN and CDR2 is FVKESK. The CDR3 is 15 amino acids. Trimming removed 5 bases from V and 2 bases from J; junction bases left unmatched: 6. CDR3 sequence (DNA): TGTGCCAGCAGCTCTTGGGACTACCCCTACAATGAGCAGTTCTTC. It translates to CASSSWDYPYNEQFF. Full variable domain (rest looked up from reference TRBV14 and TRBJ2-1): EAGVTQFPSHSVIEKGQTVTLRCDPISGHDNLYWYRRVMGKEIKFLLHFVKESKQDESGMPNNRFLAERTGGTYSTLKVQPAELEDSGVYFCASSSWDYPYNEQFFGPGTRLTVL.

This clonotype was counted between two and nine times. This sequence joins TRBV20-1 and TRBJ2-2; D gene uncertain. Germline CDR1 and CDR2: DFQATT and SNEGSKA (reference sequence). Trimming removed 0 bases from V and 0 bases from J, with 8 bases in between. The CDR3 is 15 amino acids. The CDR3 DNA is TGCAGTGCTAGAGATCGGCGTACGAACACCGGGGAGCTGTTTTTT. Translated, it gives CSARDRRTNTGELFF.

The chain recombines TRBV19 with TRBJ2-7; no reliable D call. The V and J ends lost 5 bases and 2 bases respectively, with 13 bases between them. In germline, CDR1 is LNHDA, CDR2 SQIVND (reference sequence). The CDR3 runs 14 residues. This CDR3 is CASSPLPGPYEQYF. The CDR3 DNA is TGTGCCAGTAGTCCCCTGCCCGGGCCCTACGAGCAGTACTTC.

This clonotype was observed at least ten times. The chain is built from TRBV28 and TRBJ1-5, with a possible D match to TRBD1 (6 bases). CDR3 length: 15 residues. Germline lookup yields CDR1 MDHEN and CDR2 SYDVKM. Trimming stripped 6 bases from V and 0 bases from J, with 12 bases between. The CDR3 is CASSFYRDSNQPQHF. CDR3 DNA sequence: TGTGCCAGCAGCTTCTACAGGGATAGCAATCAGCCCCAGCATTTT.